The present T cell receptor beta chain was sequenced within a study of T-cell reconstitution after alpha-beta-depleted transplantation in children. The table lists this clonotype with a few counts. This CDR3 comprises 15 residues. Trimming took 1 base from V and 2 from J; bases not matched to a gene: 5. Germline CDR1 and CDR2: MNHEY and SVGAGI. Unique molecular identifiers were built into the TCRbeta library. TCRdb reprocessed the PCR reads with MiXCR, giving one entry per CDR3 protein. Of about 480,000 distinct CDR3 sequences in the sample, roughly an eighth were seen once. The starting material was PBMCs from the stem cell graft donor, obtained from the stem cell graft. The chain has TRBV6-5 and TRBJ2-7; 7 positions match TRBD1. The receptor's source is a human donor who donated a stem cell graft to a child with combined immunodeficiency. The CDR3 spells CASSYWKGTAYEQYF. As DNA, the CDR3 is TGTGCCAGCAGTTACTGGAAAGGGACAGCCTACGAGCAGTACTTC.